The clone carrying this TCR beta chain was seen only a few times. Its antigen is as yet unknown. This entry is derived from a study of blood T cells in healthy people across ages. For the second PCR, which ran for 7 to 11 cycles, a sample-barcoded 5' primer and a J-beta primer mix were used. TCRdb reanalysed the 5' RACE reads using MiXCR and keeps one entry per CDR3 protein. Among hundreds of thousands of distinct CDR3 sequences listed, around 43% were seen once. Findings and caveats of the study: Observed TCR beta diversity per million T cells went down as age went up. This fall followed a roughly linear course with age.

Germline V gene data show CDR1 as MNHNS and CDR2 as SASEGT. With 6 bases removed from V and 11 bases from J, the gap between germline ends came to 22 bases. The CDR3 is made up of 14 amino acids. The chain recombines TRBV6-1 with TRBJ1-1; D is perhaps TRBD1 (6 bases). The sequencing input was blood. This TCR was sampled from a man at least 80 years old in good health. CDR3: CASSVGTPRLLAFF. CDR3 coding DNA: TGTGCCAGCAGCGTCGGGACACCCCGCCTTTTGGCTTTCTTT.